Each of the 26 T cell receptor beta chains below was sequenced from the same sample in a study of T cells in Graves' hyperthyroidism and ophthalmopathy. RNA transcripts gave rise to amplified TCR beta CDR3 regions. With the HTBI primer set, the TCR CDR3 went through a first round of RT-PCR. TCRdb re-analysed the multiplex PCR reads in MiXCR, keeping a single row per CDR3 protein. The top ten hold about 14% of the sample, which has approximately 640,000 distinct CDR3 sequences, 17% seen once. The sequencing input was blood. The receptors were gathered from a man aged 50 to 60 with Graves' hyperthyroidism.

This clonotype showed up many times. The chain is built from TRBV28 and TRBJ2-7; 8 positions match TRBD2. The ends lost 6 bases at V and 3 bases at J; junction bases unmatched: 7. The CDR3 extends over 14 amino acids. The germline V gene has CDR1 MDHEN and CDR2 SYDVKM. The CDR3 region has the DNA TGTGCCAGCAGCCCACTAGCGGAACTCTACGAGCAGTACTTC. It codes for CASSPLAELYEQYF.

This clonotype appeared many times. This rearrangement joins TRBV10-3 to TRBJ1-3, with D unresolved. There are 13 residues in the CDR3. Germline loops: CDR1 ENHRY, CDR2 SYGVKD. Trimming cost V 0 bases and J 3 bases, with 3 bases left between them. The CDR3 protein is CAISESNGNTIYF. In nucleotides, the CDR3 is TGTGCCATCAGTGAGTCGAATGGAAACACCATATATTTT.

V usage is TRBV20-1 and J usage is TRBJ2-5; D unresolved. V was cut by 6 bases and J by 4 bases, with 9 bases left in between. The CDR3 is made up of 11 amino acids. The germline V gene encodes CDR1 DFQATT and CDR2 SNEGSKA (reference sequence). CDR3 sequence: CSASAPETQYF. In nucleotides, the CDR3 is TGCAGTGCCTCGGCCCCAGAGACCCAGTACTTC.

Only a few counts were recorded for this clonotype. V gene TRBV19 combines with J gene TRBJ1-5, with a weak D call TRBD1 (5 bases). The CDR3 is 14 amino acids. From germline, CDR1 is LNHDA and CDR2 SQIVND (reference sequence). V lost 8 bases and J 1 base, leaving 12 bases between the germline ends. CDR3 in amino acids: CASYDRPSNQPQHF. The CDR3 coding sequence is TGTGCCAGTTACGACAGACCGAGCAATCAGCCCCAGCATTTT.

This clonotype has a count of ten or more. The J gene is TRBJ2-1, the V gene TRBV5-1; 11 bases agree with TRBD2. Looked up from germline, CDR1 is SGHRS and CDR2 is YFSETQ. The CDR3 sequence is 17 residues long. V lost 1 base to trimming and J lost 7 bases; unmatched junction nucleotides: 10. In nucleotides, the CDR3 is TGCGCCAGCAGCTTGACCTCTACTAGCGGGAGAGTAAATGAGCAGTTCTTC. Protein product: CASSLTSTSGRVNEQFF.

The chain couples TRBV27 to TRBJ2-1; D not resolved. This CDR3 comprises 14 residues. Trimming removed 4 bases at V and 3 bases at J, with 10 bases between. Germline V gives CDR1 MNHEY, CDR2 SMNVEV (reference sequence). For the CDR3, the DNA is TGTGCCAGCAGTTCCCCCACCCTCTACAATGAGCAGTTCTTC. Residues: CASSSPTLYNEQFF.

Comments on this clonotype: This sequence may be a read error, since a much larger clone differs from it by one base. The chain uses TRBV28 and TRBJ2-7, with TRBD1 matching over 9 bases. Per the germline V gene, CDR1 is MDHEN and CDR2 is SYDVKM. V was pared by 4 bases and J by 1 base, with 5 bases of the junction left unmatched. The CDR3 loop spans 15 amino acids. CDR3 DNA: TGTGCCAGCAGTTCCCGGGACAGGGTTTCCTACGAGCAGTACTTC. This sequence encodes CASSSRDRVSYEQYF.

This clonotype was found many times. The chain combines TRBV29-1 with TRBJ2-7, with D possibly being TRBD2 (6 bases). CDR1 SQVTM and CDR2 ANQGSEA come from the germline V gene. The CDR3 runs to 14 residues. The ends were cut back, 4 bases at V and 0 bases at J, with 13 bases in the middle. DNA of the CDR3: TGCAGCGTTGTCCCGGGGGTCCTCTCCTACGAGCAGTACTTC. It yields the protein CSVVPGVLSYEQYF.

The J gene is TRBJ1-2, the V gene TRBV29-1; 8 positions match TRBD1. The length of the CDR3 is 13 residues. The germline V gene encodes CDR1 SQVTM and CDR2 ANQGSEA. V lost 5 bases and J lost 5; bases outside the gene matches: 7. CDR3 amino acids: CSVSTGGFYGYTF. The CDR3 region has the DNA TGCAGCGTTAGTACAGGGGGATTTTATGGCTACACCTTC.

This clonotype occurred a few times. The rearrangement uses TRBV28 and TRBJ2-5; D may match TRBD1 or TRBD2 (5 bases each). CDR1 and CDR2 (germline): MDHEN, SYDVKM. The CDR3 covers 14 residues. V was trimmed by 5 bases and J by 9 bases, leaving 19 bases between them. The CDR3 region is CASSLPGPLPSQYF. CDR3 DNA sequence: TGTGCCAGCAGTCTCCCGGGACCCCTGCCGTCCCAGTACTTC.

This chain joins TRBV19 and TRBJ1-3, with no clear D. This CDR3 region has 16 residues. The germline V and J ends were trimmed by 6 bases and 0 bases, with 15 bases remaining between them. Per germline, CDR1 LNHDA and CDR2 SQIVND (reference sequence). The CDR3 DNA reads TGTGCCAGTAGCGTCGCCGCCGGGAGCTCTGGAAACACCATATATTTT. Amino acids: CASSVAAGSSGNTIYF.

This clonotype came up many times. The chain uses TRBV6-2 or TRBV6-3 and TRBJ1-4; unclear D gene. Germline CDR1 MNHEY, CDR2 SVGEGT. This CDR3 spans 13 amino acids. Deletions cut 7 bases from V and 8 bases from J, with 14 bases between. The CDR3 DNA is TGTGCCAGCACCATCCCACCCGGAGAAAAACTGTTTTTT. This gives the protein CASTIPPGEKLFF.

This clonotype appeared many times. The chain couples TRBV28 to TRBJ1-1; a weak D match, TRBD1 (6 bases). Germline CDR1 is MDHEN and CDR2 is SYDVKM. The CDR3 runs 15 residues. The germline V and J ends were trimmed by 6 bases and 2 bases, with 16 bases remaining between them. The CDR3 DNA reads TGTGCCAGCAGCACCCGAGGACAGTCAAACACTGAAGCTTTCTTT. Amino acid sequence: CASSTRGQSNTEAFF.

This clonotype was observed at least ten times. The CDR3: CATSRDREGFEQYF. The CDR3 DNA is TGTGCCACCAGCAGAGATCGGGAGGGGTTCGAGCAGTACTTC. The chain carries TRBV15 and TRBJ2-7; TRBD2 agrees at 8 bases. Germline assignment: CDR1 LNHNV and CDR2 YYDKDF (reference sequence). The CDR3 runs to 14 residues. V lost 0 bases to trimming and J lost 6 bases; unmatched junction nucleotides: 4. Full variable domain (remainder filled in from reference TRBV15 and TRBJ2-7): DAMVIQNPRYQVTQFGKPVTLSCSQTLNHNVMYWYQQKSSQAPKLLFHYYDKDFNNEADTPDNFQSRRPNTSFCFLDIRSPGLGDTAMYLCATSRDREGFEQYFGPGTRLTVT.

This clonotype was seen many times. The chain carries TRBV2 and TRBJ2-2; TRBD1 is a possible D gene (5 bases). V gave up 6 bases and J gave up 3 bases, with 11 bases separating them. Germline CDR1 and CDR2: SNHLY and FYNNEI. The CDR3 is 14 amino acids. The CDR3 DNA sequence: TGTGCCAGCAGCGATCAACAGGACACCGGGGAGCTGTTTTTT. The encoded protein is CASSDQQDTGELFF.

The chain couples TRBV28 to TRBJ2-1; 8 nucleotides align to TRBD2. V lost 6 bases to trimming and J lost 4 bases; unmatched junction nucleotides: 11. Germline V gene lookup returns CDR1 MDHEN and CDR2 SYDVKM. This CDR3 is 16 amino acids long. The CDR3 DNA reads as TGTGCCAGCAGATCTACCGAGGCGGGAGGTTACAATGAGCAGTTCTTC. Residues: CASRSTEAGGYNEQFF.

This chain links TRBV3-1 with TRBJ1-5; D perhaps matches TRBD1 (6 bases). Germline V gene data show CDR1 as LGHDT and CDR2 as YNNKEL (reference sequence). With 3 bases removed from V and 6 bases from J, the gap between germline ends came to 12 bases. The CDR3 extends over 14 amino acids. The CDR3 DNA sequence: TGTGCCAGCAGCCAGCCAGGGGTGAGTCAGCCCCAGCATTTT. Translating gives CASSQPGVSQPQHF.

This chain uses TRBV10-3 with TRBJ2-7; tentatively, D is TRBD1 (6 bases). CDR1 and CDR2 (germline): ENHRY, SYGVKD. The CDR3 is 13 amino acids. The V gene lost 4 bases and the J gene lost 3 bases, with 10 bases spanning the gap. The chain's CDR3 is CAISGTENYEQYF. DNA for the CDR3: TGTGCCATCAGTGGGACAGAAAACTACGAGCAGTACTTC.

This clonotype was detected ten times or more. The chain joins TRBV19 to TRBJ1-2; 11 nucleotides align to TRBD1. With 3 bases clipped from V and 6 bases from J, the junction kept 12 bases outside the gene matches. Per germline, CDR1 LNHDA and CDR2 SQIVND (reference sequence). The length of the CDR3 is 17 residues. The CDR3 sequence: CASSILGQGVTTDGYTF. In DNA, the CDR3 is TGTGCCAGTAGTATCCTGGGACAGGGGGTTACTACGGATGGCTACACCTTC.

This clonotype was picked up a small number of times. This chain links TRBV5-1 with TRBJ2-1; maybe TRBD2 (5 bases). The CDR3 consists of 17 residues. Germline CDR1 and CDR2: SGHRS and YFSETQ. The V gene lost 1 base and the J gene lost 0 bases, with 14 bases spanning the gap. The chain's CDR3 is CASSLFGLTSSYNEQFF. The CDR3 coding sequence is TGCGCCAGCAGCTTGTTCGGACTTACAAGCTCCTACAATGAGCAGTTCTTC.

This clonotype was detected many times. This sequence joins TRBV7-3 and TRBJ2-1, with a possible D match to TRBD2 (5 bases). The CDR3 runs to 15 residues. Germline assignment: CDR1 SGHTA and CDR2 FQGTGA. The germline V and J ends were trimmed by 5 bases and 2 bases, with 13 bases remaining between them. CDR3 bases: TGTGCCAGCAGCCTTAGCGCTGAGCCCTACAATGAGCAGTTCTTC. This sequence encodes CASSLSAEPYNEQFF. The full variable domain, completed using reference TRBV7-3 and TRBJ2-1, is GAGVSQTPSNKVTEKGKYVELRCDPISGHTALYWYRQSLGQGPEFLIYFQGTGAADDSGLPNDRFFAVRPEGSVSTLKIQRTERGDSAVYLCASSLSAEPYNEQFFGPGTRLTVL.

This clonotype has more than one count but fewer than ten. The rearrangement uses TRBV28 and TRBJ1-5; D perhaps matches TRBD1 (6 bases). V gave up 2 bases and J gave up 6 bases, with 14 bases separating them. There are 15 residues in the CDR3. CDR1 and CDR2 (germline): MDHEN, SYDVKM. The CDR3 DNA follows: TGTGCCAGCAGTTTACAAACAGGGATGGTTCAGCCCCAGCATTTT. Its translation: CASSLQTGMVQPQHF.

This rearrangement joins TRBV7-9 to TRBJ2-1; no definite D call. Germline CDR1 is SEHNR and CDR2 is FQNEAQ (reference sequence). Trimming stripped 1 base from V and 4 bases from J, with 11 bases between. This CDR3 contains 15 residues. Written as DNA, the CDR3 is TGTGCCAGCAGCTTAGGGCCCCCGGAGTACAATGAGCAGTTCTTC. The encoded protein is CASSLGPPEYNEQFF.

This clonotype was recorded a few times. The chain links TRBV7-3 to TRBJ2-3, with 10 bases aligning to TRBD2. The CDR3 contains 16 residues. Germline trimming cut 2 bases from V and 2 bases from J; bases unmatched to any gene: 4. The V gene's germline CDR1 is SGHTA and CDR2 FQGTGA. In DNA form, the CDR3 reads TGTGCCAGCAGCTTATCACTAGCGGGGCCCACAGATACGCAGTATTTT. It codes for CASSLSLAGPTDTQYF.

The CDR3: CSASPRQGMVYEQYF. In DNA, the CDR3 is TGCAGTGCTAGCCCACGGCAGGGAATGGTGTACGAGCAGTACTTC. This chain joins TRBV20-1 and TRBJ2-7, with a tentative D call TRBD1 (5 bases). With 3 bases removed from V and 4 bases from J, the gap between germline ends came to 19 bases. CDR3 size: 15 residues. Germline CDR1 DFQATT, CDR2 SNEGSKA (reference sequence).

This clonotype was observed at least ten times. The V and J genes are TRBV29-1 and TRBJ2-7, with D unresolved. V dropped 4 bases and J dropped 3 bases, with 7 bases sitting between them. The germline gives CDR1 SQVTM, CDR2 ANQGSEA. The CDR3 covers 11 residues. CDR3: CSVVFLYEQYF. The CDR3, as DNA: TGCAGCGTTGTGTTTCTCTACGAGCAGTACTTC.